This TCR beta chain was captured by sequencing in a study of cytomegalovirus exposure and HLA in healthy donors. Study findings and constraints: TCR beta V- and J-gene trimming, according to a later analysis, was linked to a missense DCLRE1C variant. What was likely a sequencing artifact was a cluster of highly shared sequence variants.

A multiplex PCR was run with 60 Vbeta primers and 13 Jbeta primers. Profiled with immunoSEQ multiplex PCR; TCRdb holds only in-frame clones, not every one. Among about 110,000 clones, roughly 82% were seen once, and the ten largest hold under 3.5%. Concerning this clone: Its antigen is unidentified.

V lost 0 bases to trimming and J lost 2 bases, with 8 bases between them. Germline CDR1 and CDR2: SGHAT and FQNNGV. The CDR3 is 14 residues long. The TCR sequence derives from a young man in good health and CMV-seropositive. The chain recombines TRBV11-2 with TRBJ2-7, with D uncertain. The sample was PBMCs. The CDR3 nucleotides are TGTGCCAGCAGCTTAGAAGGCGGAGCCTACGAGCAGTACTTC. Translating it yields CASSLEGGAYEQYF.